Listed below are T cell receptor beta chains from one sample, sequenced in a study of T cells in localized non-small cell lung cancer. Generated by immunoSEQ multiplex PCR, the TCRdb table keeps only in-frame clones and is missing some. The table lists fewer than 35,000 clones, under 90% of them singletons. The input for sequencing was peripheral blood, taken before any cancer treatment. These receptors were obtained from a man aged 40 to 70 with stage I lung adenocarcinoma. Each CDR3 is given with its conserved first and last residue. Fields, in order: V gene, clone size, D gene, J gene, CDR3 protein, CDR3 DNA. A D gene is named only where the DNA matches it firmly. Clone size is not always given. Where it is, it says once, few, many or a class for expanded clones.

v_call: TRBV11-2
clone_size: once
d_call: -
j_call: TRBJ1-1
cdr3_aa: CASSLRGGLNTEAFF
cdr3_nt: TGTGCCAGCAGCTTACGGGGGGGCCTGAACACTGAAGCTTTCTTT

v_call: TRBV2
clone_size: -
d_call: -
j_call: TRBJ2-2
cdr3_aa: CASSEDTGELFF
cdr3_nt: TGTGCCAGCAGTGAGGACACCGGGGAGCTGTTTTTT

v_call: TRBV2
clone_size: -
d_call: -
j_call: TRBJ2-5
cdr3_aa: CASTLGETQYF
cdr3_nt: TGTGCCAGCACCCTTGGGGAGACCCAGTACTTC

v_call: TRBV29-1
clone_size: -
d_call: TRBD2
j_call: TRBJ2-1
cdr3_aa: CSVEEVTSGYNEQFF
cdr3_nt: TGCAGCGTTGAAGAGGTGACTAGCGGGTACAATGAGCAGTTCTTC

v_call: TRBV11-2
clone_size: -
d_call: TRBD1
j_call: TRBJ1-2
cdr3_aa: CASSTGTGGRYTF
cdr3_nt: TGTGCCAGTTCGACTGGGACAGGGGGAAGGTACACCTTC

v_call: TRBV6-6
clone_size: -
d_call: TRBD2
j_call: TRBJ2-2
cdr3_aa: CASSYSFGRGSGELFF
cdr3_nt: TGTGCCAGCAGTTACTCGTTCGGGAGGGGCTCCGGGGAGCTGTTTTTT

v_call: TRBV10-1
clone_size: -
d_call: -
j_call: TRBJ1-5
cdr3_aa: CASSENLASPMHF
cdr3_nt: TGCGCCAGCAGTGAAAATTTGGCCAGTCCTATGCATTTT

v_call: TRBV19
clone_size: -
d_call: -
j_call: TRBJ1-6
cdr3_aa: CASRPDGAVGNSPLHF
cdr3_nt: TGTGCCAGTAGACCCGACGGTGCCGTGGGTAATTCACCCCTCCACTTT

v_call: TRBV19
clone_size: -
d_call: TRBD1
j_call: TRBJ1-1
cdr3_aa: CASKAGDRVGTEAFF
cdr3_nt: TGTGCCAGTAAGGCGGGTGACAGGGTGGGCACTGAAGCTTTCTTT

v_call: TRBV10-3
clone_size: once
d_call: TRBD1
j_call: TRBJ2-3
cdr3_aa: CAINGQGAATQYF
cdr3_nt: TGTGCCATCAACGGACAGGGGGCGGCTACGCAGTATTTT

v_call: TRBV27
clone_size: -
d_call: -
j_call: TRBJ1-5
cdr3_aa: CASSLSGNQPQHF
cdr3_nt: TGTGCCAGCAGTTTATCAGGCAATCAGCCCCAGCATTTT

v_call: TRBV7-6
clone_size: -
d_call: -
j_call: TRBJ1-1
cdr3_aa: CASSLGGHLGPEAFF
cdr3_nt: TGTGCCAGCAGCTTAGGGGGCCACCTGGGCCCTGAAGCTTTCTTT

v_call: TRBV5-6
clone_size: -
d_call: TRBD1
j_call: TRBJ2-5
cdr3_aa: CASSSTAQGIEETQYF
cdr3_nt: TGTGCCAGCAGTTCCACCGCACAGGGGATCGAAGAGACCCAGTACTTC

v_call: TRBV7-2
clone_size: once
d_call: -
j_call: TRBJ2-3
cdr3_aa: CASSLGFRGPDTQYF
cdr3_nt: TGTGCCAGCAGCTTAGGATTCCGGGGCCCCGATACGCAGTATTTT

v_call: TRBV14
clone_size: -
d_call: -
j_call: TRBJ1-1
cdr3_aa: CASSPLEEGRDTEAFF
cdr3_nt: TGTGCCAGCAGCCCCCTAGAGGAGGGCCGGGACACTGAAGCTTTCTTT

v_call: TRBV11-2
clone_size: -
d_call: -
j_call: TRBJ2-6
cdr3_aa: CASSLFASGANVLTF
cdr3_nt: TGTGCCAGCAGCTTATTCGCCTCTGGGGCCAACGTCCTGACTTTC

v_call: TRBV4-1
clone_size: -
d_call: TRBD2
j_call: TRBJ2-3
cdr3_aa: CASSQAPAGGDTDTQYF
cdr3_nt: TGCGCCAGCAGCCAAGCCCCAGCGGGGGGCGACACAGATACGCAGTATTTT

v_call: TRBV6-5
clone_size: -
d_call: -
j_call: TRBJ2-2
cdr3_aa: CASSPGQANTGELFF
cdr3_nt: TGTGCCAGCAGCCCCGGGCAGGCAAACACCGGGGAGCTGTTTTTT

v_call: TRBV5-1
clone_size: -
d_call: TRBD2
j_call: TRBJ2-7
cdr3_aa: CASSLAPGTTYEQYF
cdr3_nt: TGCGCCAGCAGCTTGGCTCCAGGGACTACCTACGAGCAGTACTTC

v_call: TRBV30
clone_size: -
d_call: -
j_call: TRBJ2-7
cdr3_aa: CAWSAGQGYEQYF
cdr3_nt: TGTGCCTGGAGTGCGGGACAAGGCTACGAGCAGTACTTC

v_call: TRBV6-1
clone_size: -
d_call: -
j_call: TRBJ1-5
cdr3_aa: CASDRELGQPQHF
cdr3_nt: TGTGCCAGCGACCGGGAGCTAGGGCAGCCCCAGCATTTT

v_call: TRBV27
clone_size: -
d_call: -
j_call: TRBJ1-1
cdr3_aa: CASSLSNTEAFF
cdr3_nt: TGTGCCAGCAGTTTATCCAACACTGAAGCTTTCTTT

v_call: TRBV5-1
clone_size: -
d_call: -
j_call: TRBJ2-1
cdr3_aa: CASSSARSEQFF
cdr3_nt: TGCGCCAGCAGCTCGGCCCGGAGTGAGCAGTTCTTC

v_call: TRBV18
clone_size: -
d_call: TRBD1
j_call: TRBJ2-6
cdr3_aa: CASSPLGQGPSGANVLTF
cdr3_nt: TGTGCCAGCTCACCTCTTGGACAGGGTCCCTCTGGGGCCAACGTCCTGACTTTC